A selection of T cell receptor beta chains follows, all from one sample in a study of Ad26.COV2.S vaccination and SARS-CoV-2 variants. Assay: immunoSEQ multiplex PCR; the TCRdb copy retains only in-frame clones and omits some. The sample gives hundreds of thousands of clones, more than 80% of which show up once; over 1.3% is in the top ten. This sample comprised peripheral blood, obtained in a trial of Ad26.COV2.S vaccine versus placebo. Receptor source: a person aged 18 to 59 who received the Ad26.COV2.S COVID-19 vaccine or a placebo. Both conserved end residues are part of each CDR3. A D gene is named only where the DNA matches it firmly. Size is stated for part of the rows, as once, few or many counts, or as a class when the clone is expanded.

clone_size: NA
v_call: TRBV27
j_call: TRBJ2-2
d_call: NA
cdr3_nt: TGTGCCAGCAGTTTATGGCAGGAATTCGGGGAGCTGTTTTTT
cdr3_aa: CASSLWQEFGELFF

clone_size: few
v_call: TRBV3-1/TRBV3-2
j_call: TRBJ2-7
d_call: TRBD2
cdr3_nt: TGTGCCAGCAGCCAAGATATGGCTAGCGGGTTCTACGAGCAGTACTTC
cdr3_aa: CASSQDMASGFYEQYF

clone_size: NA
v_call: TRBV19
j_call: TRBJ1-1
d_call: TRBD1
cdr3_nt: TGTGCCAGTAGTATTTCAGGGGGAATTATTAGCACTGAAGCTTTCTTT
cdr3_aa: CASSISGGIISTEAFF

clone_size: NA
v_call: TRBV11-1
j_call: TRBJ1-1
d_call: TRBD1
cdr3_nt: TGTGCCAGCAGCTTCACACAGGGGGACACTGAAGCTTTCTTT
cdr3_aa: CASSFTQGDTEAFF

clone_size: NA
v_call: TRBV4-2
j_call: TRBJ1-2
d_call: TRBD1
cdr3_nt: TGTGCCAGCAGCCAAGGGGGACAGGGCGGGTATGGCTACACCTTC
cdr3_aa: CASSQGGQGGYGYTF

clone_size: NA
v_call: TRBV7-2
j_call: TRBJ1-4
d_call: NA
cdr3_nt: TGTGCCAGCAGCTCGAGGACGGCCTATAATGAAAAACTGTTTTTT
cdr3_aa: CASSSRTAYNEKLFF

clone_size: NA
v_call: TRBV3-1/TRBV3-2
j_call: TRBJ1-6
d_call: NA
cdr3_nt: TGTGCCAGCAGCCTCCTACCCGGGACCACCTATAATTCACCCCTCCACTTT
cdr3_aa: CASSLLPGTTYNSPLHF

clone_size: NA
v_call: TRBV20-1
j_call: TRBJ2-2
d_call: TRBD2
cdr3_nt: TGCAGTGCTAGTCCGGGGGGGCCGGACACCGGGGAGCTGTTTTTT
cdr3_aa: CSASPGGPDTGELFF

clone_size: NA
v_call: TRBV9
j_call: TRBJ1-1
d_call: TRBD1
cdr3_nt: TGTGCCAGCAGCGCCCCCCGGGACAGACTCATGAACACTGAAGCTTTCTTT
cdr3_aa: CASSAPRDRLMNTEAFF

clone_size: NA
v_call: TRBV9
j_call: TRBJ1-5
d_call: TRBD1
cdr3_nt: TGTGCCAGCAGCGTGGGGGACAGTCATAGCAATCAGCCCCAGCATTTT
cdr3_aa: CASSVGDSHSNQPQHF

clone_size: NA
v_call: TRBV19
j_call: TRBJ2-7
d_call: NA
cdr3_nt: TGTGCCAGTAGTACGAGGGGGGGCGCCGCCTACGAGCAGTACTTC
cdr3_aa: CASSTRGGAAYEQYF

clone_size: NA
v_call: TRBV6-1
j_call: TRBJ2-3
d_call: NA
cdr3_nt: TGTGCCAGCAGAGGGGGGAGCACAGATACGCAGTATTTT
cdr3_aa: CASRGGSTDTQYF

clone_size: NA
v_call: TRBV6-5
j_call: TRBJ1-2
d_call: TRBD1
cdr3_nt: TGTGCCAGCAGTTACCGAACAGGGGGCCCCTATGGCTACACCTTC
cdr3_aa: CASSYRTGGPYGYTF

clone_size: NA
v_call: TRBV29-1
j_call: TRBJ1-1
d_call: TRBD1
cdr3_nt: TGCAGCCTTCAGACAGGGGGGGACACTGAAGCTTTCTTT
cdr3_aa: CSLQTGGDTEAFF

clone_size: NA
v_call: TRBV5-6
j_call: TRBJ2-5
d_call: TRBD2
cdr3_nt: TGTGCCAGCAGCTTGTACCGCGGCGGGAGAACCGGTGAGACCCAGTACTTC
cdr3_aa: CASSLYRGGRTGETQYF

clone_size: NA
v_call: TRBV7-9
j_call: TRBJ1-3
d_call: NA
cdr3_nt: TGTGCCAGCAGCAGTTCCAACTCTGGAAACACCATATATTTT
cdr3_aa: CASSSSNSGNTIYF

clone_size: NA
v_call: TRBV4-3
j_call: TRBJ2-1
d_call: NA
cdr3_nt: TGCGCCAGCAGCCAAGACAGCCCGACTCTCTACAATGAGCAGTTCTTC
cdr3_aa: CASSQDSPTLYNEQFF

clone_size: NA
v_call: TRBV5-4
j_call: TRBJ2-1
d_call: TRBD2
cdr3_nt: TGTGCCAGCAGCTCGGGACTAGCGGGGGTATTTGAGCAGTTCTTC
cdr3_aa: CASSSGLAGVFEQFF

clone_size: NA
v_call: TRBV6-5
j_call: TRBJ2-5
d_call: NA
cdr3_nt: TGTGCCAGCACCCGCGGGACAGTGGAGACCCAGTACTTC
cdr3_aa: CASTRGTVETQYF

clone_size: NA
v_call: TRBV6-2/TRBV6-3
j_call: TRBJ1-1
d_call: NA
cdr3_nt: TGTGCCAGCAGTTACCCCCACAGGGAGGGTACGAGGAACACTGAAGCTTTCTTT
cdr3_aa: CASSYPHREGTRNTEAFF

clone_size: NA
v_call: TRBV19
j_call: TRBJ2-3
d_call: NA
cdr3_nt: TGTGCCAGTACCTCTAGAAGACTTACAGATACGCAGTATTTT
cdr3_aa: CASTSRRLTDTQYF

clone_size: NA
v_call: TRBV19
j_call: TRBJ2-3
d_call: NA
cdr3_nt: TGTGCCAGTAGTTTTCTACAAAGCACAGATACGCAGTATTTT
cdr3_aa: CASSFLQSTDTQYF

clone_size: NA
v_call: TRBV15
j_call: TRBJ1-2
d_call: NA
cdr3_nt: TGTGCCACCAGCAGAGATCGGCAGGACTATGGCTACACCTTC
cdr3_aa: CATSRDRQDYGYTF

clone_size: NA
v_call: TRBV2
j_call: TRBJ1-2
d_call: NA
cdr3_nt: TGTGCCAGTAGGGTCGCGGGCACTAACTATGGCTACACCTTC
cdr3_aa: CASRVAGTNYGYTF

clone_size: once
v_call: TRBV5-6
j_call: TRBJ1-2
d_call: NA
cdr3_nt: TGTGCCAGCAGCTTGAGGGACACCGGATCTCTATACGGCTACACCTTC
cdr3_aa: CASSLRDTGSLYGYTF

clone_size: NA
v_call: TRBV6-6
j_call: TRBJ2-1
d_call: NA
cdr3_nt: TGTGCCAGCAGTTACGGGGGTGAGCAGTTCTTC
cdr3_aa: CASSYGGEQFF

clone_size: NA
v_call: TRBV9
j_call: TRBJ1-5
d_call: NA
cdr3_nt: TGTGCCAGCAGCGTAAGCTCTGGGGGGCCCCAGCATTTT
cdr3_aa: CASSVSSGGPQHF

clone_size: NA
v_call: TRBV3-1/TRBV3-2
j_call: TRBJ2-7
d_call: NA
cdr3_nt: TGTGCCAGCAGCCAAGACGTGAGTGCAGGCAGGACCTCCTACGAGCAGTACTTC
cdr3_aa: CASSQDVSAGRTSYEQYF

clone_size: NA
v_call: TRBV21-1
j_call: TRBJ1-5
d_call: NA
cdr3_nt: TGTGCCAGCAGCAAACGACAGTGCAATAGCAATCAGCCCCAGCATTTT
cdr3_aa: CASSKRQCNSNQPQHF

clone_size: NA
v_call: TRBV18
j_call: TRBJ2-6
d_call: NA
cdr3_nt: TGTGCCAGCTCACCTAGGGAGGGGGTTGCCGGGGCCAACGTCCTGACTTTC
cdr3_aa: CASSPREGVAGANVLTF

clone_size: NA
v_call: TRBV5-6
j_call: TRBJ2-7
d_call: NA
cdr3_nt: TGTGCCAGCAGGCAAGTCAGGGGCCCTCCCTACGAGCAGTACTTC
cdr3_aa: CASRQVRGPPYEQYF

clone_size: NA
v_call: TRBV24-1
j_call: TRBJ1-2
d_call: TRBD1
cdr3_nt: TGTGCCACCAGTGGACTAGACAGGGGGTATGGCTACACCTTC
cdr3_aa: CATSGLDRGYGYTF

clone_size: NA
v_call: TRBV6-2/TRBV6-3
j_call: TRBJ1-5
d_call: NA
cdr3_nt: TGTGCCAGCAGTACGCCCTCGGGGGGCGTTCAGCCCCAGCATTTT
cdr3_aa: CASSTPSGGVQPQHF

clone_size: NA
v_call: TRBV3-1/TRBV3-2
j_call: TRBJ2-2
d_call: NA
cdr3_nt: TGTGCCAGCAGCCAAGAGGGATGGGTCGGGGAGCTGTTTTTT
cdr3_aa: CASSQEGWVGELFF

clone_size: NA
v_call: TRBV7-9
j_call: TRBJ2-7
d_call: TRBD1
cdr3_nt: TGTGCCAGCAGCCCATATGGGACAGGGTACGAGCAGTACTTC
cdr3_aa: CASSPYGTGYEQYF

clone_size: NA
v_call: TRBV10-3
j_call: TRBJ2-5
d_call: NA
cdr3_nt: TGTGCCATCAGTGAGCCGGAGGACCTCCAAGAGACCCAGTACTTC
cdr3_aa: CAISEPEDLQETQYF

clone_size: NA
v_call: TRBV18
j_call: TRBJ1-6
d_call: NA
cdr3_nt: TGTGCCAGCTCATTTGCGGACTATAATTCACCCCTCCACTTT
cdr3_aa: CASSFADYNSPLHF

clone_size: NA
v_call: TRBV5-6
j_call: TRBJ2-1
d_call: TRBD1
cdr3_nt: TGTGCCAGCAGCGACAGGGGTGATGAGCAGTTCTTC
cdr3_aa: CASSDRGDEQFF

clone_size: once
v_call: TRBV5-1
j_call: TRBJ2-7
d_call: TRBD2
cdr3_nt: TGCGCCAGCAGCATCGGGACTAGCGGGGGGAACGAGCAGTACTTC
cdr3_aa: CASSIGTSGGNEQYF

clone_size: NA
v_call: TRBV30
j_call: TRBJ2-4
d_call: NA
cdr3_nt: TGTGCCTGGATTGAAGTAGCCAAAAACATTCAGTACTTC
cdr3_aa: CAWIEVAKNIQYF

clone_size: once
v_call: TRBV7-2
j_call: TRBJ1-5
d_call: NA
cdr3_nt: TGTGCCAGCAGCTTTTGGGGATTAAGCAATCAGCCCCAGCATTTT
cdr3_aa: CASSFWGLSNQPQHF

clone_size: many
v_call: TRBV7-2
j_call: TRBJ2-5
d_call: TRBD1
cdr3_nt: TGTGCCAGCAGCAGGGGACAGGAAGAGACCCAGTACTTC
cdr3_aa: CASSRGQEETQYF

clone_size: NA
v_call: TRBV5-5
j_call: TRBJ1-4
d_call: NA
cdr3_nt: TGTGCCAGCAGCCCAACGCGAGAAAAACTGTTTTTT
cdr3_aa: CASSPTREKLFF

clone_size: once
v_call: TRBV19
j_call: TRBJ2-4
d_call: NA
cdr3_nt: TGTGCCAGTACCCCTGCTCACCCGCGATTAGCCAAAAACATTCAGTACTTC
cdr3_aa: CASTPAHPRLAKNIQYF